This TCR beta chain was documented in a study of cytomegalovirus exposure and HLA in healthy donors. With respect to this clone: Its antigen remains unknown.

TCRdb's copy holds only in-frame clones and misses some; the assay was immunoSEQ multiplex PCR. The data show under 150,000 clones, about 90% seen once. V lost 1 base and J lost 6; bases outside the gene matches: 7. There are 15 residues in the CDR3. Germline values: CDR1 MGHRA, CDR2 YSYEKL. Points from the study as a whole: The authors listed around 150 TCR beta chains as cytomegalovirus-associated. The tendency of first-cohort TCR clusters to co-occur in the approximately 120 validation repertoires was identified by a subsequent analysis.

The source of this sequence is a woman aged 18-29 years in good health and CMV-seronegative. Sequenced material: PBMCs. This chain links TRBV4-1 with TRBJ2-7, with 9 bases lining up with TRBD2. CDR3 amino acids: CASSQVPLAGAEQYF. DNA of the CDR3: TGCGCCAGCAGCCAAGTCCCTTTAGCGGGGGCCGAGCAGTACTTC.